This TCR beta chain was identified during a study of blood T cell repertoires in COVID-19 (dated by TCRdb to 2018 to 2020). General notes on the study: Samples covering the acute and convalescent phases of COVID-19 were provided by collaborators in the United States, Italy and Spain. The prospective study material was composed of cDNA or gDNA derived from T cells, B-cell-depleted T cells, or PBMCs. Deeply sampled blood TCRbeta repertoires from subjects exposed to, actively infected with, or recovered from COVID-19 were included in the dataset. The repertoires were made available in a free public database intended to serve as a resource for research on the immune response to SARS-CoV-2. The samples were drawn from two sources: the first 160 participants of the ongoing ImmuneRACE study, and 1,000 to 1,500 subjects contributed by 6 global collaborators. Sample metadata almost always included a de-identified subject ID, COVID-19 status, age in years and sex. Where HLA class I and class II types were available, the types were taken from metadata supplied by the sample provider, not from assay-based typing.

TCRbeta CDR3 regions were amplified from genomic DNA using the immunoSEQ Assay, a bias-controlled multiplex PCR. The original methods were these. Nucleated cell counts per sample were estimated from amplification of reference gene primers within the assay. Sequence reads were collapsed and filtered to measure the absolute abundance of every unique TCRbeta CDR3 rearrangement. For each sample, productive Simpson clonality was calculated as the square root of Simpson's diversity index over productive rearrangements. This is the immuneACCESS table as TCRdb keeps it, with only in-frame sequences that have V and J called. A part of the clones is gone; compared with another copy, unresolved V genes explain less than half, and the rest is unexplained. V and J calls and clone size are those listed in that table; D and trimming were worked out from the DNA. A total of 200,000 to 300,000 clones appear in this sample, 88% of them only once. The ten largest clones capture about 6.7% of the sample.

In Seattle, one collaborating source enrolled patients while the infection was active and tracked those patients longitudinally over the course of disease. The collaborating institutions used their own protocols to collect whole blood in K2EDTA tubes. Collaborator samples were shipped for TCRbeta analysis as frozen whole blood, isolated PBMCs, or DNA extracted from either sample type. The full study reports these points: The amount of clinical and demographic metadata varied by source and participant and was provided uncurated.

Counted from cysteine to valine, this CDR3 has 14 amino acids. Of all the DNA, just the CDR3 is kept, 42 bases in frame from base 1. Taken from the germline V gene (reference sequence), the CDR1 and CDR2 loops are MNHEY and SMNVEV. The junction shows trimming of 0 bases on V and 10 bases on J, plus 16 bases between the germline ends. Regarding this clone: Its antigen target is currently unknown. No qualities accompany the bases; no much larger clone lies one base away.

This receptor was obtained from a woman in her thirties with COVID-19, enrolled during active disease. The chain links TRBV27 with TRBJ2-7, with TRBD1 as a weak D call on 5 bases. Sequences were obtained from peripheral blood. The DNA reads TGTGCCAGCAGTTTATCGGGGCGCCTAGACCCCCAGTACGTC. The encoded protein is CASSLSGRLDPQYV.